The sequence of this T cell receptor (beta chain) was determined in a study of shared clonotypes between healthy human individuals. Germline CDR1 SGDLS, CDR2 YYNGEE. The junction had 5 bases not matched to a gene; V was cut back by 0 bases and J by 3 bases. This CDR3 has 16 residues. Using immunoSEQ multiplex PCR, the repertoire was profiled, and TCRdb retains in-frame clones only, with some absent. The table shows around 2.5 million clones, with under 95% occurring only once. With respect to this clone: The sample carries other DNA sequences with the same CDR3.

This sequence originates from a young man in good health. Some clones in this sample may be carry-over from other donors' samples. The sequenced sample consisted of naive CD4+ T cells from PBMCs. Subset meaning: CD45RA+ positively selected. The V gene is TRBV9, the J gene TRBJ2-3; TRBD2 aligns across 9 bases. The CDR3 nucleotides are TGTGCCAGCAGCGTAGGGGCTAGCGGGATTACAGATACGCAGTATTTT. As protein: CASSVGASGITDTQYF.